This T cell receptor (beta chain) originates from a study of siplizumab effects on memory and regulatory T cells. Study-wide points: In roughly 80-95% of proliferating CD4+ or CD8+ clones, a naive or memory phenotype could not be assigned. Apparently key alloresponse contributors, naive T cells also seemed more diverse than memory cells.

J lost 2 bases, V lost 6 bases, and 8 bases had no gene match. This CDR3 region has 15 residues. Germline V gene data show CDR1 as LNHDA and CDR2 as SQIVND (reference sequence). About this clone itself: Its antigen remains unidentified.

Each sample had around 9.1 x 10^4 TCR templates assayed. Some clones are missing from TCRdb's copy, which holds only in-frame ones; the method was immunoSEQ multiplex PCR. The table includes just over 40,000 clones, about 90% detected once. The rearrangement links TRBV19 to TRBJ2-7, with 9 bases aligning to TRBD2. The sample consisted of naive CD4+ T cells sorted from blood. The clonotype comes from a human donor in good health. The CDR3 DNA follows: TGTGCCAGTAGACGTTTAGCGGGAGAGACCTACGAGCAGTACTTC. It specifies CASRRLAGETYEQYF.